Included here is one TCR beta chain sequence, with context. Its target is not known. This sample was included in a study of T cells in localized non-small cell lung cancer. General study points: Appearances in adjacent lung were noted for a median 57 of the top 100 tumor clones.

The CDR3 has 13 residues. Per germline, CDR1 SGDLS and CDR2 YYNGEE. Trimming shortened V by 6 bases and J by 0 bases, and 8 bases separated the two germline ends. Some clones are missing from TCRdb's copy, which holds only in-frame ones; the method was immunoSEQ multiplex PCR. The data show tens of thousands of clones, with roughly 88% seen just once and about 18% held by the top ten. This chain connects TRBV9 to TRBJ2-3, with D uncertain. This receptor was identified in a male donor at least 60 years old with stage III squamous cell lung carcinoma. The material sequenced was peripheral blood, taken before any cancer treatment. The CDR3 DNA reads as TGTGCCAGCAAGGAAGATAGCACAGATACGCAGTATTTT. This gives the protein CASKEDSTDTQYF.